Listed below are T cell receptor beta chains from one sample, sequenced in a study of blood T cells in healthy people across ages. TCRdb processed the 5' RACE reads anew with MiXCR; each CDR3 protein has one entry. Among fewer than 2 million distinct CDR3 sequences listed, roughly 43% were seen once. Sequencing was carried out using blood. The receptor source for this set is a human donor in good health. Each CDR3 is given with its conserved first and last residue. Fields, in order: J gene, D gene, V gene, CDR3 protein. A D gene is named only where the DNA matches it firmly.

TRBJ2-3 | . | TRBV4-1 | CASSQDGTSTDTQYF
TRBJ2-7 | . | TRBV29-1 | CSVRGGGTAYEQYF
TRBJ2-3 | . | TRBV7-7 | CASSPTSMGTDTQYF
TRBJ2-6 | . | TRBV4-3 | CASSQDVGGSGANVLTF
TRBJ1-5 | . | TRBV4-1 | CASSHGGGSNQPQHF
TRBJ1-2 | . | TRBV4-3 | CASSQTASNYGYTF
TRBJ1-2 | . | TRBV7-9 | CASSLGFRGAQGYTF
TRBJ1-2 | TRBD1 | TRBV7-9 | CTSSDSTGVYGYTF
TRBJ1-2 | . | TRBV10-3 | CAISIDTFYGYTF
TRBJ2-7 | . | TRBV28 | CASSFGLGGEPERYEQYF
TRBJ2-5 | . | TRBV12-5 | CASGLKYFQETQYF
TRBJ2-7 | TRBD2 | TRBV13 | CASSSGTSGDYEQYF
TRBJ2-7 | . | TRBV20-1 | CSANEWSEQYF
TRBJ2-7 | . | TRBV6-2/TRBV6-3 | CASSKLGGQGREQYF
TRBJ1-2 | . | TRBV6-6 | CASRPREGGLYGYTF
TRBJ2-6 | TRBD1 | TRBV5-1 | CASSLASGTGISGANVLTF
TRBJ2-5 | . | TRBV28 | CASSSPDSRVETQYF
TRBJ2-7 | . | TRBV20-1 | CSARDGSRRTGFTYEQYF
TRBJ2-7 | . | TRBV5-6 | CASSETVRRSEYEQYF
TRBJ2-7 | TRBD2 | TRBV7-2 | CASSSRLAGDTREEQYF
TRBJ2-6 | . | TRBV7-2 | CASSTQGTSGANVLTF
TRBJ1-5 | . | TRBV5-8 | CASSGRTPYQPQHF
TRBJ2-5 | TRBD2 | TRBV29-1 | CSVEAGGETQYF
TRBJ2-3 | . | TRBV10-3 | CAIKGQGVVQGTDTQYF
TRBJ1-5 | TRBD1 | TRBV7-9 | CASSLGAGGPNQPQHF
TRBJ1-2 | TRBD1 | TRBV7-2 | CASSEPGQDPVWSGYTF